Below are 15 T cell receptor beta chains sequenced from a single sample in a study of blood T cell repertoires in COVID-19. Assay used: immunoSEQ multiplex PCR; TCRdb lists only in-frame clones, some missing. Altogether 200,000 to 300,000 clones are present, around 89% being singletons, with the ten largest covering 4%. The sequenced sample was peripheral blood. These receptors were obtained from a man aged 55 to 70 who had recovered from COVID-19.

The gene calls are TRBV4-2 and TRBJ1-2; the match to TRBD1 covers 9 bases. Germline values: CDR1 LGHNA, CDR2 YNFKEQ. With 0 bases clipped from V and 4 bases from J, the junction kept 12 bases outside the gene matches. This CDR3 comprises 18 residues. The CDR3 sequence: CASSQDLAPGQGAYGYTF. The CDR3 DNA is TGTGCCAGCAGCCAAGATTTAGCCCCGGGACAGGGAGCCTATGGCTACACCTTC.

This clone was observed once. The genes are TRBV19 and TRBJ1-4; TRBD1 aligns across 9 bases. This CDR3 is built from 16 residues. With 3 bases clipped from V and 9 bases from J, the junction kept 11 bases outside the gene matches. Germline CDR1 LNHDA, CDR2 SQIVND (reference sequence). In nucleotides, the CDR3 is TGTGCCAGTAGTATCTCCGGGACAGGGAATTATCAAAAACTGTTTTTT. It codes for CASSISGTGNYQKLFF.

The chain employs TRBV10-3 and TRBJ1-1; D uncertain. CDR3 size: 12 residues. V was trimmed by 3 bases and J by 4 bases, leaving 6 bases between them. The germline V gene encodes CDR1 ENHRY and CDR2 SYGVKD. The CDR3 DNA reads as TGTGCCATCAGTGACACTTTCACTGAAGCTTTCTTT. Protein: CAISDTFTEAFF.

V gene TRBV5-6 combines with J gene TRBJ1-6; D uncertain. Per the germline V gene, CDR1 is SGHDT and CDR2 is YYEEEE. The CDR3 extends over 13 amino acids. V was pared by 7 bases and J by 4 bases, with 9 bases between. Here the CDR3 reads CASGRLYNSPLHF. The DNA of the CDR3 is TGTGCCAGCGGCCGACTATATAATTCACCCCTCCACTTT.

The rearrangement links TRBV18 to TRBJ1-2, with 10 bases identical to TRBD1. This CDR3 comprises 15 residues. Germline CDR1 KGHSH, CDR2 LQKENI. After removal of 2 bases from V and 4 bases from J, the junction contained 4 bases not matched to a gene. Here the CDR3 DNA reads TGTGCCAGCTCACCAGGACAGGGGGTGAGCTATGGCTACACCTTC. Its translation: CASSPGQGVSYGYTF.

J is TRBJ2-5 and V is TRBV19; 9 bases map to TRBD1. CDR3 length: 16 residues. The V and J ends lost 1 base and 3 bases, in that order; junction bases with no gene match: 6. In germline, CDR1 is LNHDA, CDR2 SQIVND (reference sequence). The CDR3 DNA reads TGTGCCAGTAGTATAGCCCGGGACAGGGCCAAAGAGACCCAGTACTTC. Its protein is CASSIARDRAKETQYF.

The rearrangement joins TRBV5-1 to TRBJ2-1; a weak D match, TRBD1 (5 bases). Germline V gene data show CDR1 as SGHRS and CDR2 as YFSETQ. The CDR3 totals 14 residues. Trimming pared 3 bases from V and 9 bases from J, leaving 16 bases between. Here the CDR3 reads CASSSDTSNLEQFF. The CDR3 DNA is TGCGCCAGCAGCTCGGACACATCAAATCTTGAGCAGTTCTTC.

This chain connects TRBV2 to TRBJ2-7; D remains ambiguous. Trimming took off 7 bases at V and 3 bases at J, with 7 bases between the two ends. In germline, CDR1 is SNHLY, CDR2 FYNNEI. This CDR3 spans 11 amino acids. This chain's CDR3 is CASTLVYEQYF. The CDR3 region has the DNA TGTGCCAGCACACTCGTCTACGAGCAGTACTTC.

This chain uses TRBV30 with TRBJ2-3; D gene unclear. Germline V gene data show CDR1 as GTSNPN and CDR2 as SVGIG (reference sequence). This CDR3 region has 12 residues. Between the trimmed V and J ends, which lost 0 bases and 6 bases, there was a span of 7 bases. The CDR3 DNA is TGTGCCTGGAGTGTACAATTCGATACGCAGTATTTT. As protein: CAWSVQFDTQYF.

This chain uses TRBV5-1 with TRBJ2-5; 7 positions match TRBD2. V was pared by 3 bases and J by 5 bases, with 7 bases of the junction left unmatched. CDR1 SGHRS and CDR2 YFSETQ come from the germline V gene. The CDR3 has 14 amino acids. The CDR3 coding sequence is TGCGCCAGCAGCTCAATTGGGGGGGACGAGACCCAGTACTTC. Its translation is CASSSIGGDETQYF. Full variable domain (outside the CDR3, taken from reference TRBV5-1 and TRBJ2-5): KAGVTQTPRYLIKTRGQQVTLSCSPISGHRSVSWYQQTPGQGLQFLFEYFSETQRNKGNFPGRFSGRQFSNSRSEMNVSTLELGDSALYLCASSSIGGDETQYFGPGTRLLVL.

V gene TRBV10-3 combines with J gene TRBJ2-7; TRBD1 is a possible D gene (5 bases). Per germline, CDR1 ENHRY and CDR2 SYGVKD. V was cut by 0 bases and J by 0 bases, with 9 bases left in between. This CDR3 contains 15 residues. This chain's CDR3 is CAISESTVSSYEQYF. The CDR3 DNA reads as TGTGCCATCAGTGAGTCGACAGTTAGCTCCTACGAGCAGTACTTC.

This sequence joins TRBV10-3 and TRBJ1-1; D uncertain. This CDR3 contains 16 residues. V lost 6 bases, J lost 5 bases, and 22 bases lay in between. Germline CDR1 and CDR2: ENHRY and SYGVKD. The CDR3 loop is CAISISSDGIGTEAFF. CDR3 coding DNA: TGTGCCATCAGCATTAGCTCCGACGGGATAGGAACTGAAGCTTTCTTT.

The V call is TRBV6-5, the J call TRBJ1-1; D gene ambiguous. Trimming stripped 8 bases from V and 1 base from J, with 11 bases between. The CDR3 contains 13 residues. Germline V lookup: CDR1 MNHEY, CDR2 SVGAGI. The CDR3 here is CASEGYTNTEAFF. DNA for the CDR3: TGTGCCAGCGAGGGATATACGAACACTGAAGCTTTCTTT.

The CDR3 bases are TGTGCCAGCAGCCTCACTCAGGGGCATCAGCCCCAGCATTTT. It yields the protein CASSLTQGHQPQHF. The chain uses TRBV6-5 and TRBJ1-5, with a weak D call TRBD1 (6 bases). The CDR3 extends over 14 amino acids. CDR1 MNHEY and CDR2 SVGAGI come from the germline V gene. V lost 6 bases and J lost 5, with 14 bases in between.

The chain carries TRBV24-1 and TRBJ2-2; 10 nucleotides match TRBD1. The CDR3 loop spans 13 amino acids. The germline V gene has CDR1 KGHDR and CDR2 SFDVKD. Trimming took 11 bases from V and 6 from J; bases not matched to a gene: 5. The CDR3 DNA is TGTGCCAGCGGGACAGGGGTGCCCGGGGAGCTGTTTTTT. Translating it yields CASGTGVPGELFF.